This TCR beta chain was sequenced during a study of T-cell memory formation after mild COVID-19. TCRdb itself ran the 5' RACE reads through MiXCR, one entry per CDR3 protein. The sample consists of 400,000 or so distinct CDR3 sequences, 15% to 25% of them appearing once. This CDR3 is 15 amino acids long. Trimming removed 5 bases from V and 6 bases from J; junction bases left unmatched: 7. The germline CDR1 and CDR2 sequences are SEHNR and FQNEAQ (reference sequence). This receptor was obtained from an adult woman who had mild COVID-19 (a few samples of this study predate the infection). Cell type and time point are not known. Sequenced: PBMCs or a T cell subset sorted from them (not recorded which). The rearrangement joins TRBV7-9 to TRBJ2-3; TRBD2 aligns across 11 bases. The CDR3 DNA is TGTGCCAGCAGCGTCTTAGCGGGAGGGCGGGATACGCAGTATTTT. Its protein product is CASSVLAGGRDTQYF.